This TCR beta chain comes out of a study of shared clonotypes between healthy human individuals. Study-wide points: Clonotypes shared by all four sorted-subset donors had higher generation probabilities than non-shared clonotypes.

Some clones are missing from TCRdb's copy, which holds only in-frame ones; the method was immunoSEQ multiplex PCR. The sample consists of approximately 1.5 million clones, around 98% of them appearing once. V shed 7 bases and J shed 3 bases, with 12 bases lying between them. The CDR3 loop spans 13 amino acids. Germline CDR1 and CDR2: SEHNR and FQNEAQ (reference sequence). With regard to this clone: Its antigen is still unknown.

The sample taken for sequencing was naive CD4+ T cells sorted from blood. Subset in this sample: CD45RA+ positively selected. This sequence joins TRBV7-9 and TRBJ1-2, with D tentatively TRBD1 (6 bases). This clonotype was sampled from a man aged 30 to 45 in good health. The CDR3 region is CASTPGQYYGYTF. CDR3 in DNA: TGTGCCAGCACCCCAGGACAGTACTATGGCTACACCTTC.